One and the same sample provided the 11 T cell receptor beta chains below, sequenced in a study of blood T cell repertoires in COVID-19. Sequencing was performed with immunoSEQ multiplex PCR; in TCRdb, only in-frame clones are kept and a portion is missing. Of some 140,000 clones in the sample, 84% were seen once. Material for sequencing was peripheral blood. The receptors come from a man aged 60-69 years with acute or convalescent COVID-19.

The chain employs TRBV6-5 and TRBJ1-2; D is unclear. CDR1 and CDR2 (germline): MNHEY, SVGAGI. The CDR3 covers 13 residues. Trimming took 9 bases from V and 8 from J, leaving 19 bases between them. CDR3 DNA: TGTGCCAGTACCCCCGTCCGGGGTTGGGGCTACACCTTC. This translates into CASTPVRGWGYTF.

A single count supports this clone. The V call is TRBV30, the J call TRBJ2-1, with a possible D match to TRBD2 (6 bases). This CDR3 is built from 16 residues. V gave up 4 bases and J gave up 3 bases, with 19 bases separating them. Germline V CDR1 and CDR2: GTSNPN, SVGIG (reference sequence). The DNA for the CDR3 is TGTGCCTGGAACAACCCCGGACTATCCAACTACAATGAGCAGTTCTTC. Translation: CAWNNPGLSNYNEQFF.

The chain carries TRBV3-1 (or the pseudogene TRBV3-2) and TRBJ1-4; 9 positions agree with TRBD1. V was clipped by 0 bases and J by 4 bases; unmatched bases: 3. In germline, CDR1 is LGHDT, CDR2 YNNKEL (reference sequence). This CDR3 contains 16 residues. The CDR3 coding sequence is TGTGCCAGCAGCCAAGATGGGGGACAGGGTAATGAAAAACTGTTTTTT. Protein sequence: CASSQDGGQGNEKLFF.

This clone appeared a single time. This chain links TRBV29-1 with TRBJ2-1; 9 bases map to TRBD2. With 6 bases clipped from V and 8 bases from J, the junction kept 5 bases outside the gene matches. Germline lookup yields CDR1 SQVTM and CDR2 ANQGSEA. CDR3 length equals 12 residues. The CDR3 nucleotides read TGCAGCGTCGCCGGGACTAGCTATGAGCAGTTCTTC. The encoded protein is CSVAGTSYEQFF.

V is TRBV6-5 and J is TRBJ2-2, with 8 bases lining up with TRBD2. The CDR3 totals 15 residues. V was pared by 8 bases and J by 2 bases, with 7 bases of the junction left unmatched. CDR1 is MNHEY and CDR2 is SVGAGI in the germline V gene. The CDR3, as DNA: TGTGCCAGCGAATTTTGGACTAGCAACACCGGGGAGCTGTTTTTT. Protein sequence: CASEFWTSNTGELFF.

The chain joins TRBV9 to TRBJ1-5; tentative D call: TRBD1 (5 bases). Germline values: CDR1 SGDLS, CDR2 YYNGEE. V lost 0 bases and J 4 bases, leaving 11 bases between the germline ends. The CDR3 has 15 amino acids. This CDR3 reads CASSVDGGTNQPQHF. In nucleotides, the CDR3 is TGTGCCAGCAGCGTAGATGGGGGGACGAATCAGCCCCAGCATTTT.

The chain uses TRBV19 and TRBJ1-2; tentatively, D is TRBD1 (5 bases). V shed 3 bases and J shed 2 bases, with 10 bases lying between them. The CDR3 contains 14 residues. From germline, CDR1 is LNHDA and CDR2 SQIVND (reference sequence). The CDR3 coding sequence is TGTGCCAGTAGTATTCAGACAGACAACTATGGCTACACCTTC. As protein: CASSIQTDNYGYTF.

J is TRBJ2-7 and V is TRBV5-1; D possibly corresponds to TRBD1 (6 bases). CDR3 length: 15 residues. Germline values: CDR1 SGHRS, CDR2 YFSETQ. V dropped 1 base and J dropped 7 bases, with 18 bases sitting between them. The chain's CDR3 is CASSLHQGTSKEQYF. In DNA, the CDR3 is TGCGCCAGCAGCTTGCATCAGGGGACCTCGAAGGAGCAGTACTTC. Full variable domain (remainder filled in from reference TRBV5-1 and TRBJ2-7): KAGVTQTPRYLIKTRGQQVTLSCSPISGHRSVSWYQQTPGQGLQFLFEYFSETQRNKGNFPGRFSGRQFSNSRSEMNVSTLELGDSALYLCASSLHQGTSKEQYFGPGTRLTVT.

The rearrangement uses TRBV5-1 and TRBJ2-5, with D possibly TRBD1 on 6 matching bases. This CDR3 is built from 15 residues. V dropped 4 bases and J dropped 2 bases, with 15 bases sitting between them. The germline CDR1 and CDR2 sequences are SGHRS and YFSETQ. The CDR3 DNA reads as TGCGCCAGCAGCGACGCCAGGGGTCGGCAAGAGACCCAGTACTTC. Its protein is CASSDARGRQETQYF.

There are a few counts of this clone. The rearrangement joins TRBV18 to TRBJ1-5; the match to TRBD1 covers 10 bases. The CDR3 contains 15 residues. The ends lost 6 bases at V and 6 bases at J; junction bases unmatched: 8. CDR1 and CDR2 from the germline V gene are KGHSH and LQKENI. The CDR3 is CASSLGQGGAQPQHF. In DNA form, the CDR3 reads TGTGCCAGCTCTCTCGGACAGGGGGGGGCTCAGCCCCAGCATTTT.

The chain combines TRBV19 with TRBJ1-5, with 10 bases that match TRBD1. Germline V lookup: CDR1 LNHDA, CDR2 SQIVND (reference sequence). V was pared by 7 bases and J by 6 bases, with 6 bases of the junction left unmatched. There are 14 residues in the CDR3. The CDR3 loop reads CASTAGQGVQPQHF. The CDR3 DNA sequence: TGTGCCAGTACCGCTGGACAGGGGGTTCAGCCCCAGCATTTT.